The rows below give T cell receptor beta chains drawn from one sample of a study of graft-versus-host responses after intestinal transplantation. No antigen has been assigned to these receptors. The table came from immunoSEQ multiplex PCR; TCRdb's copy has only in-frame clones and leaves some out. This sample has about 92,000 clones; around 90% occur once, and the top ten carry under 6.5%. The sample in question was unstimulated CD8+ T cells sorted from spleen or lymph node cells, obtained before intestinal transplant. The source is a human donor who received an intestinal transplant. Both conserved end residues are part of each CDR3. D genes are given only for firm matches. Where a row states a size, it is once, few, many or the class of an expanded clone; other rows omit it.

DNA | CDR3 | D | J | V | size
TGTGCCAGCAGTTATGTAAGAGGGGGCCCGAATGAGCAGTTCTTC | CASSYVRGGPNEQFF | TRBD1 | TRBJ2-1 | TRBV6-6 | NA
TGTGCCAGCAGCCTAGGGACTCCGAACACTGAAGCTTTCTTT | CASSLGTPNTEAFF | NA | TRBJ1-1 | TRBV9 | NA
TGTGCCAGCAGCTTAGTGGCTGGGGTCAAAAACATTCAGTACTTC | CASSLVAGVKNIQYF | NA | TRBJ2-4 | TRBV11-2 | NA
TGTGCCAGTAGTCCGGGACTAGCATCCTACGAGCAGTACTTC | CASSPGLASYEQYF | TRBD2 | TRBJ2-7 | TRBV19 | medium-sized
TGTGCCACCAGCCAAGGGACAGGGGCTTTGAACACTGAAGCTTTCTTT | CATSQGTGALNTEAFF | TRBD1 | TRBJ1-1 | TRBV15 | NA
TGTGCCAGCAGCTTCGACTACCAATTCAATGAGCAGTTCTTC | CASSFDYQFNEQFF | NA | TRBJ2-1 | TRBV13 | once
TGTGCTAGTGGTTTTTTGGACTCCTACGAGCAGTACTTC | CASGFLDSYEQYF | NA | TRBJ2-7 | TRBV12-5 | NA
TGTGCCAGCGGGGGGACAGGGATGAAGAATGAGCAGTTCTTC | CASGGTGMKNEQFF | TRBD1 | TRBJ2-1 | TRBV7-9 | NA
TGCGCCAGCACCCGGGGGGTGGATCAACTAGCGGGGGCCGGGGACGAGCAGTACTTC | CASTRGVDQLAGAGDEQYF | TRBD2 | TRBJ2-7 | TRBV5-1 | few
TGTGCCAGCAGTTTTACGGGGAGCGAGCAGTACTTC | CASSFTGSEQYF | NA | TRBJ2-7 | TRBV27 | NA
TGCGCCAGCAGCCCCCTAGCGGGGGGCTACGAGCAGTACTTC | CASSPLAGGYEQYF | TRBD2 | TRBJ2-7 | TRBV4-1 | NA
TGCGCCAGCAGCTACCCAGGGACAGGGTGGGGCAATCAGCCCCAGCATTTT | CASSYPGTGWGNQPQHF | TRBD1 | TRBJ1-5 | TRBV5-1 | few
TGTGCCAGCAGCTTGTGGGTGAACACTGAAGCTTTCTTT | CASSLWVNTEAFF | NA | TRBJ1-1 | TRBV5-4 | NA
TGTGCCACCAGCAACACTAGGTTGCAGTCCTACGAGCAGTACTTC | CATSNTRLQSYEQYF | NA | TRBJ2-7 | TRBV15 | NA
TGTGCCAGCACCCTTAACACCGGGGAGCTGTTTTTT | CASTLNTGELFF | NA | TRBJ2-2 | TRBV7-6 | NA
TGCGCCAGCAGCCGAGGCAGGGAGGAAAAACTGTTTTTT | CASSRGREEKLFF | NA | TRBJ1-4 | TRBV4-1 | NA
TGTGCCAGCAGCTTAACGAGCAGCGGGGGAATTTATGAGCAGTTCTTC | CASSLTSSGGIYEQFF | TRBD2 | TRBJ2-1 | TRBV7-3 | NA
TGTGCCAGCAGCTCACCAGGACTAGCGGGAGGCCCGAACACCGGGGAGCTGTTTTTT | CASSSPGLAGGPNTGELFF | TRBD2 | TRBJ2-2 | TRBV9 | NA
TGCGCCAGCAGCTTGATTGAGACCCAGTACTTC | CASSLIETQYF | NA | TRBJ2-5 | TRBV5-1 | once
TGCGCCAGCAGTGTGGGATGGAGCCCAGATACGCAGTATTTT | CASSVGWSPDTQYF | NA | TRBJ2-3 | TRBV10-2 | NA
TGTGCCAGCAGCTTGTGGGGCAACGATGGCTACACCTTC | CASSLWGNDGYTF | NA | TRBJ1-2 | TRBV5-4 | NA
TGTGCCAGCGGGGCAAGCACAGATACGCAGTATTTT | CASGASTDTQYF | NA | TRBJ2-3 | TRBV28 | NA
TGTGCCAGCACCCGGCATCGGGGACTAGCGGGGGGGCAAGAGACCCAGTACTTC | CASTRHRGLAGGQETQYF | TRBD2 | TRBJ2-5 | TRBV11-2 | NA
TGTGCCAGCAGTCATATCAGGGGAGGGACTGAAGCTTTCTTT | CASSHIRGGTEAFF | NA | TRBJ1-1 | TRBV7-2 | NA
TGTGCCAGCGGGGGGCTGAGGACAGATACGCAGTATTTT | CASGGLRTDTQYF | NA | TRBJ2-3 | TRBV6-6 | NA
TGTGCCAGCAGTTTAATGGGATACGAGCAGTACTTC | CASSLMGYEQYF | NA | TRBJ2-7 | TRBV28 | NA
TGTGCCAGCAGCCAAGGAACTGAAGCTTTCTTT | CASSQGTEAFF | NA | TRBJ1-1 | TRBV4-2 | few
TGCGCCAGCAGCTTGGTCTCTGGGGAGTTCACTGAAGCTTTCTTT | CASSLVSGEFTEAFF | NA | TRBJ1-1 | TRBV5-1 | medium-sized
TGCGGGGAAAACCGGGAGCTGTTTTTT | CGENRELFF | NA | TRBJ2-2 | TRBV20-1 | NA
TGCGCCAGCAGTGTTGGTACCGGCGAGCAGTACTTC | CASSVGTGEQYF | NA | TRBJ2-7 | TRBV10-1 | NA
TGCGCCAGCAGCTTTAGGCTAGCGGGGGACACAGATACGCAGTATTTT | CASSFRLAGDTDTQYF | TRBD2 | TRBJ2-3 | TRBV5-1 | NA
TGTGCCAGCAGGGAACCCCACGATAGTCGCATAACAGATACGCAGTATTTT | CASREPHDSRITDTQYF | NA | TRBJ2-3 | TRBV6-1 | NA
TGTGCCAGCAGTTCCTGGGACACAGATACGCAGTATTTT | CASSSWDTDTQYF | NA | TRBJ2-3 | TRBV6-1 | NA
TGTGCCAGTAGTATTAGTCACCTGAATGAGCAGTTCTTC | CASSISHLNEQFF | NA | TRBJ2-1 | TRBV19 | NA
TGTGCCAGCAGCCCCTACACCGGGGAGCTGTTTTTT | CASSPYTGELFF | NA | TRBJ2-2 | TRBV11-3 | NA
TGTGCCAGCAGCTTAAAGGGCGTAGAAGGGGAGCAGTACTTC | CASSLKGVEGEQYF | NA | TRBJ2-7 | TRBV7-9 | few
TGTGCCAGCAGTGAAGCGGGGGGGACACAAGAGACCCAGTACTTC | CASSEAGGTQETQYF | NA | TRBJ2-5 | TRBV6-1 | few
TGTGCCAGCAGTTTATCCTGGTCAGACAGGGGTGGAAACACCATATATTTT | CASSLSWSDRGGNTIYF | TRBD1 | TRBJ1-3 | TRBV27 | NA
TGTGCCAGCAGCTCGGGACTAGCGGGAGAGCAGTACTTC | CASSSGLAGEQYF | TRBD2 | TRBJ2-7 | TRBV14 | NA
TGTGCCAGCAGTTTATTGGGCACAGATACGCAGTATTTT | CASSLLGTDTQYF | NA | TRBJ2-3 | TRBV27 | NA
TGTGCCAGCACCCAGGGGACTAGCGCAAACACAGATACGCAGTATTTT | CASTQGTSANTDTQYF | TRBD2 | TRBJ2-3 | TRBV6-6 | NA
TGTGCCAGCAGCCCTTTACTAGCGGGAGCCGGGGAGCTGTTTTTT | CASSPLLAGAGELFF | TRBD2 | TRBJ2-2 | TRBV7-3 | NA
TGTGCCAGCAGCCGGCCGGGGCTAGCGTCTAGCACAGATACGCAGTATTTT | CASSRPGLASSTDTQYF | NA | TRBJ2-3 | TRBV9 | NA
TGTGCCAGCAGTGACCCAGCGGGAGGGTTTAATGAGCAGTTCTTC | CASSDPAGGFNEQFF | TRBD2 | TRBJ2-1 | TRBV6-4 | NA
TGTGCCAGTAGTACCTCACTAGCGGGAGCCTACGAGCAGTACTTC | CASSTSLAGAYEQYF | TRBD2 | TRBJ2-7 | TRBV19 | NA
TGTGCCAGTGGACAGCTCAACTCCTACGAGCAGTACTTC | CASGQLNSYEQYF | NA | TRBJ2-7 | TRBV19 | NA
TGTGCCAGCAGCTTAGCGATCTACAGGGATCCGATGAACACTGAAGCTTTCTTT | CASSLAIYRDPMNTEAFF | NA | TRBJ1-1 | TRBV7-9 | once
TGCGCCAGCAGCCTTCGGGAGGGGGCCTACGAGCAGTACTTC | CASSLREGAYEQYF | TRBD2 | TRBJ2-7 | TRBV4-1 | NA
TGTGCCAGTTCCGGGGGTCCCTACGAGCAGTACTTC | CASSGGPYEQYF | NA | TRBJ2-7 | TRBV27 | NA
TGCGCCAGCAGTCAGGGCAGGGAACCAGATACGCAGTATTTT | CASSQGREPDTQYF | NA | TRBJ2-3 | TRBV5-1 | NA